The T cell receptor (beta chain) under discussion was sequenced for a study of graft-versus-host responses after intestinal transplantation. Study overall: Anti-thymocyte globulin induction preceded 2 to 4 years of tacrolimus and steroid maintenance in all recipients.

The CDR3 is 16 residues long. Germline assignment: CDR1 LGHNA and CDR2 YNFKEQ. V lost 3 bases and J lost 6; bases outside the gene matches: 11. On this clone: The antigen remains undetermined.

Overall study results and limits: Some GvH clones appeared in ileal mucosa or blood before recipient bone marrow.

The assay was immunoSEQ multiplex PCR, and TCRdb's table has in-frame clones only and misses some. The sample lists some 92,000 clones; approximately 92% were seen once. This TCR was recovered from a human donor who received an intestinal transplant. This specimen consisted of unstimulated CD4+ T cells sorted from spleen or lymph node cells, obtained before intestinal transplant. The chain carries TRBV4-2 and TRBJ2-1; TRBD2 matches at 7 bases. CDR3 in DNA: TGTGCCAGCAGCCAGAGACGGGCTAGCGGATTCAATGAGCAGTTCTTC. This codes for CASSQRRASGFNEQFF.